This TCR beta chain came from a study of blood T cell repertoires in COVID-19. Turning to the study itself: Some COVID-19 samples were acute and others convalescent; all came from the United States, Italy and Spain. Nucleic acid was either cDNA or gDNA, and it came from T cells, B-cell-depleted T cells, or PBMCs.

In the study's own analysis: Reference gene primers were amplified, and this amplification served to estimate nucleated cell counts. Assay: immunoSEQ multiplex PCR; the TCRdb copy retains only in-frame clones and omits some. V and J calls and clone size are copied from that table; D and trimming were computed from the DNA. The top ten clones hold around 2% of a sample with around 90,000 clones, about 90% of them seen once. Patients of the Seattle cohort, enrolled during active infection, were followed longitudinally. Germline CDR1 SGHRS, CDR2 YFSETQ. There are 15 residues in the CDR3. With V trimmed by 0 bases and J by 9 bases, 5 bases remained unmatched.

The sequenced sample was peripheral blood. This clonotype originated in a man aged 50 to 59 with COVID-19, enrolled during active disease. V gene TRBV5-1 combines with J gene TRBJ1-6; 8 bases agree with TRBD1. CDR3 bases: TGCGCCAGCAGCTTGGAAGGCAGGGGGCCTTCACCCCTCCACTTT. This translates into CASSLEGRGPSPLHF.